This TCR beta chain was documented in a study of cytomegalovirus exposure and HLA in healthy donors. This clone appeared a single time. With 3 bases clipped from V and 2 bases from J, the junction kept 3 bases outside the gene matches. Per the germline V gene, CDR1 is SQVTM and CDR2 is ANQGSEA. The CDR3 is made up of 13 amino acids. 13 Jbeta primers and 60 Vbeta primers were used for the PCR. Profiling relied on immunoSEQ multiplex PCR, and the TCRdb table lists in-frame clones only, not all of them. Among 150,000 to 200,000 clones listed, 80% were seen once. The sequence was obtained from a woman between 35 and 50 years old in good health and CMV-seronegative. Source material: PBMCs. The gene calls are TRBV29-1 and TRBJ2-7, with 8 bases fitting TRBD1. The CDR3 DNA reads as TGCAGCGTTGAGACAGGGGCCCCCTACGAGCAGTACTTC. This codes for CSVETGAPYEQYF.